The clone carrying this T cell receptor (beta chain) was seen a single time. Germline-derived CDR1 and CDR2 are MDHEN and SYDVKM. The CDR3 has 12 residues. Trimming cost V 8 bases and J 3 bases, with 10 bases left between them. This entry comes from a study of blood T cell repertoires in COVID-19. Study in general: From T cells, B-cell-depleted T cells, or PBMCs came the material, which was cDNA or gDNA.

The protocol was immunoSEQ multiplex PCR, while the TCRdb copy is restricted to in-frame clones and leaves out a portion. The sample lists about 260,000 clones, 85% to 90% seen once, with 3.7% in the top ten. The chain is built from TRBV28 and TRBJ1-2; tentative D call: TRBD1 (5 bases). The receptor's source is a woman aged 40 to 50 with acute or convalescent COVID-19. The sample taken for sequencing was peripheral blood. The CDR3 region is CASWAGHYGYTF. The CDR3 nucleotides are TGTGCCAGCTGGGCAGGGCACTATGGCTACACCTTC.